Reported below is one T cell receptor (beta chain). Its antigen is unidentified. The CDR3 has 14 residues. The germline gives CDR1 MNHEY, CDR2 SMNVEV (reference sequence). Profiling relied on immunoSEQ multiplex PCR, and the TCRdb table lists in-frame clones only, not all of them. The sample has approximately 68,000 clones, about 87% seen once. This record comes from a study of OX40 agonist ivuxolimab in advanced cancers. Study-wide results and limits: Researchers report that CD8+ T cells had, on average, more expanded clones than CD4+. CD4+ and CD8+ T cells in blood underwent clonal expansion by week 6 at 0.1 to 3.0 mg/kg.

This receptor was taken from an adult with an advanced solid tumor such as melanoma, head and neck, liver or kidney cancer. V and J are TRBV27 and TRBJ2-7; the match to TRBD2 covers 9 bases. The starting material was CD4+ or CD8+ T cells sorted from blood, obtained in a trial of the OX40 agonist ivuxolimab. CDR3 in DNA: TGTGTCGCGGGGGAGCGGGGGGCAACCTTGGGGCAGTACTTC. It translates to CVAGERGATLGQYF.